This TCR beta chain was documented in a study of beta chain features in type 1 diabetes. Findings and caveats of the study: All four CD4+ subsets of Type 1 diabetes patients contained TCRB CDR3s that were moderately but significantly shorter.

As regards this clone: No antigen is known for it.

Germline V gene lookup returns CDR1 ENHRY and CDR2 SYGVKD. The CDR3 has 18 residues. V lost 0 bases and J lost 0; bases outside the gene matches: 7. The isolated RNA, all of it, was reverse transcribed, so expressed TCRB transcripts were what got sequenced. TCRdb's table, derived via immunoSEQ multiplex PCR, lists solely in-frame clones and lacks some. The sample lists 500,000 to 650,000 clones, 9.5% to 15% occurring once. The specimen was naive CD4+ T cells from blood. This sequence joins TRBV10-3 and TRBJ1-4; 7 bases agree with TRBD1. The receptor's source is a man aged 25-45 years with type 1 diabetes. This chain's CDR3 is CAISESRDSLATNEKLFF. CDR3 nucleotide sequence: TGTGCCATCAGTGAGTCGAGGGACAGCCTTGCAACTAATGAAAAACTGTTTTTT.